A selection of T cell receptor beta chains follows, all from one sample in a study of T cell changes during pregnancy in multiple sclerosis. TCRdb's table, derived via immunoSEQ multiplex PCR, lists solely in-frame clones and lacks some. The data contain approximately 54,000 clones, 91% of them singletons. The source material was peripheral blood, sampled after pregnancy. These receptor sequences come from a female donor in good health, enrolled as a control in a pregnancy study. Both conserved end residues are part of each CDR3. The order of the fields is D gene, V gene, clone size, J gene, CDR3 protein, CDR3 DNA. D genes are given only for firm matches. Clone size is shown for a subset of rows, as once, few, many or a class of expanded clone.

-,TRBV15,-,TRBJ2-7,CATSRDLGSYEQYF,TGTGCCACCAGCAGAGACCTAGGCTCCTACGAGCAGTACTTC
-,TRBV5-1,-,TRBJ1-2,CASRAGGSNYGYTF,TGCGCCAGCAGAGCAGGAGGATCGAACTATGGCTACACCTTC
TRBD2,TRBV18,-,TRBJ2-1,CASSLETSGYNEQFF,TGTGCCAGCTCACTCGAGACTAGCGGCTACAATGAGCAGTTCTTC
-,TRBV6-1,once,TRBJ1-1,CASRGSPDRYTEAFF,TGTGCCAGCAGGGGGTCTCCGGACAGATACACTGAAGCTTTCTTT
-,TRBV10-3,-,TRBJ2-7,CAISGGGEQYF,TGTGCCATCTCCGGGGGAGGCGAGCAGTACTTC
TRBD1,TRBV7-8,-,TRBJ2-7,CASSLDPGTAKEQYF,TGTGCCAGCAGCTTAGATCCCGGGACAGCGAAAGAGCAGTACTTC
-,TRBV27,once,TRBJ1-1,CASTLTAGGRTEAFF,TGTGCCAGCACCCTTACAGCTGGGGGGAGAACTGAAGCTTTCTTT
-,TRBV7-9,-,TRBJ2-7,CASSESAFYEQYF,TGTGCCAGCAGTGAAAGCGCCTTCTACGAGCAGTACTTC
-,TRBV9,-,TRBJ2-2,CASSVGGSGANTGELFF,TGTGCCAGCAGCGTAGGAGGTAGCGGAGCGAACACCGGGGAGCTGTTTTTT
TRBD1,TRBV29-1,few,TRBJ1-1,CSARTGSTEAFF,TGCAGCGCGCGGACAGGGAGCACTGAAGCTTTCTTT
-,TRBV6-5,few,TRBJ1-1,CASYQWPNTEAFF,TGTGCCAGCTATCAATGGCCGAACACTGAAGCTTTCTTT
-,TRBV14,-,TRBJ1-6,CASSLGQALHF,TGTGCCAGCAGTCTCGGACAAGCCCTCCACTTT
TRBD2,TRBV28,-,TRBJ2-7,CASSLLAESYEQYF,TGTGCCAGCAGCCTACTAGCGGAGAGCTACGAGCAGTACTTC
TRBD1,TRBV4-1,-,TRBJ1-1,CASSPRQGRNTEAFF,TGCGCCAGCAGCCCACGACAGGGCCGGAACACTGAAGCTTTCTTT
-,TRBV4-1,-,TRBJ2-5,CASSQDTGGGWETQYF,TGCGCCAGCAGCCAAGATACCGGGGGAGGTTGGGAGACCCAGTACTTC
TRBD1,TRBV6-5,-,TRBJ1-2,CASSTGVGYTF,TGTGCCAGCAGTACAGGGGTAGGCTACACCTTC
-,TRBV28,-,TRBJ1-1,CASTPDRLAEAFF,TGTGCCAGCACTCCAGACAGGCTCGCTGAAGCTTTCTTT
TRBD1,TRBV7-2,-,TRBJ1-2,CASTITYRTGNYGYTF,TGTGCCAGCACCATAACCTATCGGACAGGGAACTATGGCTACACCTTC
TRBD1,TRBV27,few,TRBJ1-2,CASSWTGGEYGYTF,TGTGCCAGCAGTTGGACAGGGGGGGAATATGGCTACACCTTC
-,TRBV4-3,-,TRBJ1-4,CASSQDPTTNEKLFF,TGCGCCAGCAGCCAAGATCCCACAACTAATGAAAAACTGTTTTTT
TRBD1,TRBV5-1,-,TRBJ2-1,CASSLGGQGANEQFF,TGCGCCAGCAGCTTGGGTGGACAGGGGGCGAATGAGCAGTTCTTC
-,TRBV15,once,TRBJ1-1,CATSRVQKNTEAFF,TGTGCCACCAGCAGAGTTCAGAAGAACACTGAAGCTTTCTTT
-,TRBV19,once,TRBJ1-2,CASSITQGNGYTF,TGTGCCAGTAGTATAACCCAGGGCAATGGCTACACCTTC
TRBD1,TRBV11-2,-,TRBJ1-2,CASSLRGTGDGYTF,TGTGCCAGCAGCCTTAGGGGGACAGGGGATGGCTACACCTTC
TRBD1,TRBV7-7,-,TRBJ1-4,CASSPVGTGGKLFF,TGTGCCAGCAGCCCAGTTGGGACAGGAGGAAAACTGTTTTTT
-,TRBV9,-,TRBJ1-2,CASSVDSGGYGYTF,TGTGCCAGCAGCGTAGACTCGGGGGGCTATGGCTACACCTTC
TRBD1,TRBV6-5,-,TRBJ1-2,CASSYSQGALGYTF,TGTGCCAGCAGTTACTCGCAGGGGGCTCTGGGCTACACCTTC
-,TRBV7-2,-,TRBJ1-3,CASSRDRFSGNTIYF,TGTGCCAGCAGCAGAGACAGATTCTCTGGAAACACCATATATTTT
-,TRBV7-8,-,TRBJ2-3,CASSLQGSQYF,TGTGCCAGCAGCTTACAGGGGTCGCAGTATTTT
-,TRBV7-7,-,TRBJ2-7,CASSLARSGGSYEQYF,TGTGCTAGCAGCTTAGCCCGTAGCGGAGGCTCCTACGAGCAGTACTTC
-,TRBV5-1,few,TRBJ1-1,CASSPLGQRNTEAFF,TGCGCCAGCAGCCCCCTCGGACAGAGGAACACTGAAGCTTTCTTT
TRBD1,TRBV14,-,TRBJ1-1,CASSQARGDTEAFF,TGTGCCAGCAGCCAAGCCAGGGGGGACACTGAAGCTTTCTTT
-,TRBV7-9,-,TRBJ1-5,CASSLAGGPNQPQHF,TGTGCCAGCAGCTTAGCCGGAGGGCCGAATCAGCCCCAGCATTTT
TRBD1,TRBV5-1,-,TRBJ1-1,CASSLEGAGTEAFF,TGCGCCAGCAGCTTGGAGGGGGCGGGCACTGAAGCTTTCTTT
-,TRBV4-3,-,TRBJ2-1,CASSQDLGSVQFF,TGCGCCAGCAGCCAGGACCTCGGGAGCGTGCAGTTCTTC
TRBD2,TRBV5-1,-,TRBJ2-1,CASSSLAGGPGEQFF,TGCGCCAGCAGCTCCCTAGCGGGGGGGCCGGGTGAGCAGTTCTTC
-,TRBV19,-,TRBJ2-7,CASSPSPGSYEQYF,TGTGCCAGTAGTCCCAGCCCGGGGTCCTACGAGCAGTACTTC
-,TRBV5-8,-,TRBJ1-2,CASSFHAGTNYGYTF,TGTGCCAGCAGCTTCCACGCGGGAACTAACTATGGCTACACCTTC
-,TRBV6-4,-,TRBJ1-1,CASSGRGDTEAFF,TGTGCCAGCAGCGGGAGGGGGGACACTGAAGCTTTCTTT
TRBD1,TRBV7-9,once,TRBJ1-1,CASSTRTGNTEAFF,TGTGCCAGCAGCACCAGGACAGGGAACACTGAAGCTTTCTTT